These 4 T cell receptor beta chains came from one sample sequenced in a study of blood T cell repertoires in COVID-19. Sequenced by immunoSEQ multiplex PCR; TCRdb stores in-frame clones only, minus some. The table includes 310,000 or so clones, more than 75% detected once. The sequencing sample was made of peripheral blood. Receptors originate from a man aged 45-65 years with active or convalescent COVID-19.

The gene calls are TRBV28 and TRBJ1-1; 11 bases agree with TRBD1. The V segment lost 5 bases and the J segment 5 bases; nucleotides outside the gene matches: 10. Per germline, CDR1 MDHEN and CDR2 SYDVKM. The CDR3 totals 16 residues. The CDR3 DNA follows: TGTGCCAGCAGTCACCATCCCGGGACAGGGGGAACTGAAGCTTTCTTT. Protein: CASSHHPGTGGTEAFF.

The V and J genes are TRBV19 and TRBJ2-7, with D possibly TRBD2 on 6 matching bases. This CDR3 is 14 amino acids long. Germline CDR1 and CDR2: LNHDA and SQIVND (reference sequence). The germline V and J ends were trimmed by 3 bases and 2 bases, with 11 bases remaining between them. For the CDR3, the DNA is TGTGCCAGTAGTATTACGGGAGAAGCCTACGAGCAGTACTTC. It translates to CASSITGEAYEQYF.

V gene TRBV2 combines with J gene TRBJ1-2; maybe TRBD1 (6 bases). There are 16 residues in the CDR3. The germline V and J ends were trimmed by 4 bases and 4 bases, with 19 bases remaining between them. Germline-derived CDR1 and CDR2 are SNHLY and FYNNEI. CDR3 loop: CASSANRAVGAYGYTF. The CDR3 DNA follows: TGTGCCAGCAGTGCTAACAGGGCCGTAGGGGCCTATGGCTACACCTTC. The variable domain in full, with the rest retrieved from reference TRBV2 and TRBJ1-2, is EPEVTQTPSHQVTQMGQEVILRCVPISNHLYFYWYRQILGQKVEFLVSFYNNEISEKSEIFDDQFSVERPDGSNFTLKIRSTKLEDSAMYFCASSANRAVGAYGYTFGSGTRLTVV.

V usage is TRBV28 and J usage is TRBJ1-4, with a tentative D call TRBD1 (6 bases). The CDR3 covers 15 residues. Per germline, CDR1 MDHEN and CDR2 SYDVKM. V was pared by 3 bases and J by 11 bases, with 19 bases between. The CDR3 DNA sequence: TGTGCCAGCAGTTTCATTACAGGGATAGTTCGGAAACTGTTTTTT. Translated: CASSFITGIVRKLFF.